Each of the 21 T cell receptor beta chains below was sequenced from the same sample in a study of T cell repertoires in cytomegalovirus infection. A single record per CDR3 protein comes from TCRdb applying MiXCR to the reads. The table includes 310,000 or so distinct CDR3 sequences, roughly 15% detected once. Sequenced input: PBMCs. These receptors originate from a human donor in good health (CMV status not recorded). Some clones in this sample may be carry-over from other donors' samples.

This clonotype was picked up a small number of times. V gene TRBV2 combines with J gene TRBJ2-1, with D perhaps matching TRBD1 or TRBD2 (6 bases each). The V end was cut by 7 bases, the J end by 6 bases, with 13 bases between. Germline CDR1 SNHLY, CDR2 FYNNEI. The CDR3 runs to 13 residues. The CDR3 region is CASKGGFGNEQFF. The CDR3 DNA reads TGTGCCAGCAAAGGGGGGTTCGGCAATGAGCAGTTCTTC.

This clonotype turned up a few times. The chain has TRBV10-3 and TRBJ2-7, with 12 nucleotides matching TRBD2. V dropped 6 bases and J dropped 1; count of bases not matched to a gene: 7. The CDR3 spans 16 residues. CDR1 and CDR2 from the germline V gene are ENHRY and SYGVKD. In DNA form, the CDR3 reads TGTGCCATCAGAGATACACTAGCGGGGGGATCCTACGAGCAGTACTTC. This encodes CAIRDTLAGGSYEQYF.

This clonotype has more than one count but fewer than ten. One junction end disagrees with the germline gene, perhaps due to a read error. CDR3 amino acids: CSASGGSNEQYF. CDR3 DNA sequence: TGCAGTGCCAGCGGGGGCTCCAACGAGCAGTACTTC. The chain joins TRBV20-1 to TRBJ2-7, with 8 bases fitting TRBD2. This CDR3 comprises 12 residues. CDR1 and CDR2 from the germline V gene are DFQATT and SNEGSKA (reference sequence).

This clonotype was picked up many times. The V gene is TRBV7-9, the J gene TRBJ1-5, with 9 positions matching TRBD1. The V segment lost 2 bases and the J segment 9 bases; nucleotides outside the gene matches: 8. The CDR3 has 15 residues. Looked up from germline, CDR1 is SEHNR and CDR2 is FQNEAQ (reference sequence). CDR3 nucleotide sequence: TGTGCCAGCAGCTTACGGGACAGGGAGTGGAGGCCCCAGCATTTT. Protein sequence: CASSLRDREWRPQHF.

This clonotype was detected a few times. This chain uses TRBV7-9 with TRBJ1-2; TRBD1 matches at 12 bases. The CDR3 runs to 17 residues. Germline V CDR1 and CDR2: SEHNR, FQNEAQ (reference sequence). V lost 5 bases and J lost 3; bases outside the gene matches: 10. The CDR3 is CASSPRGQGARDYGYTF. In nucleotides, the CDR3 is TGTGCCAGCAGCCCCCGGGGACAGGGGGCTCGGGACTATGGCTACACCTTC.

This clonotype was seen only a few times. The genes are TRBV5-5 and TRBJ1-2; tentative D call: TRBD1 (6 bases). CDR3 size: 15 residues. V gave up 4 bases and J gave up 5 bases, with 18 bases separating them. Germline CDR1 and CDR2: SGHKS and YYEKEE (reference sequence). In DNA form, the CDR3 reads TGTGCCAGCAGCGCGTTCTCGGACCAGGGGTATGGCTACACCTTC. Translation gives CASSAFSDQGYGYTF.

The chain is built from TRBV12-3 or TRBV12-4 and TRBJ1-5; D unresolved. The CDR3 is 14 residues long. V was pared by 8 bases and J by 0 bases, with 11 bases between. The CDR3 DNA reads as TGTGCCAGCGCCGGCCCATTTAGCAATCAGCCCCAGCATTTT. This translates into CASAGPFSNQPQHF.

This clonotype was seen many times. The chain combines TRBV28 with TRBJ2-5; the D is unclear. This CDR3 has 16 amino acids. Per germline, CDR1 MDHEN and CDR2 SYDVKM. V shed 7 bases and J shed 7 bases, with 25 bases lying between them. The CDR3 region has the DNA TGTGCCAGCACCGTCGGTCCATTCTCCCAAGGCGGGACCCAGTACTTC. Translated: CASTVGPFSQGGTQYF.

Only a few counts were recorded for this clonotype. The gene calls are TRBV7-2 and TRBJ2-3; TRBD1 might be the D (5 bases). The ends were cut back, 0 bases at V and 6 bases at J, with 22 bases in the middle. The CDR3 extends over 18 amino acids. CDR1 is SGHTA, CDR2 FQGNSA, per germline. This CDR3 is CASSLASDSQVIWDTQYF. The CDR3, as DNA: TGTGCCAGCAGCTTAGCGTCAGACAGCCAGGTCATTTGGGATACGCAGTATTTT.

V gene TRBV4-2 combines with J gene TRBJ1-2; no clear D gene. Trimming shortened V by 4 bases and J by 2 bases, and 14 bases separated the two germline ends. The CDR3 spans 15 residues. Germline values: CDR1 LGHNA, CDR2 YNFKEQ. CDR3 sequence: CASSLGGGLNYGYTF. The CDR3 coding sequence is TGTGCCAGCAGCCTCGGTGGAGGGCTGAACTATGGCTACACCTTC.

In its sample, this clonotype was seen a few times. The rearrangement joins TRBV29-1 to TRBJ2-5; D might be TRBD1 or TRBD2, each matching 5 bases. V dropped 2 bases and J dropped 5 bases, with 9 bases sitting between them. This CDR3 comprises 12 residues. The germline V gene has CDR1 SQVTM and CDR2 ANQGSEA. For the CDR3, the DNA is TGCAGCGTTGAACCGGGGCATGAGACCCAGTACTTC. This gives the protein CSVEPGHETQYF.

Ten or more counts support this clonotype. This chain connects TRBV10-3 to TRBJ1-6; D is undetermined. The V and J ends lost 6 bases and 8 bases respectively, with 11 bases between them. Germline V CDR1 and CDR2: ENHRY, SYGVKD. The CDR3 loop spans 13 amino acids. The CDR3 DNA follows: TGTGCCATCAGCAAAACAACTGATTCACCCCTCCACTTT. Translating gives CAISKTTDSPLHF.

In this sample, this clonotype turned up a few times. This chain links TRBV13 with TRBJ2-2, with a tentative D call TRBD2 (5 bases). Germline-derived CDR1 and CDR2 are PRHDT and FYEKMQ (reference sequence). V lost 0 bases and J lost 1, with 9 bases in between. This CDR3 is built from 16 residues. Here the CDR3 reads CASSLGGGGNTGELFF. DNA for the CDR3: TGTGCCAGCAGCTTAGGAGGCGGAGGGAACACCGGGGAGCTGTTTTTT.

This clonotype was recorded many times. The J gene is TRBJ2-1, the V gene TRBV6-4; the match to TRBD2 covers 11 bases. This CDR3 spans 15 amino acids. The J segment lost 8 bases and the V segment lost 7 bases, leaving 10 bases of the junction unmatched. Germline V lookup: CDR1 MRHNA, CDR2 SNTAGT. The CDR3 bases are TGTGCCAGCAAATTCGATAGCGGGGGGGCATATGAGCAGTTCTTC. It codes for CASKFDSGGAYEQFF.

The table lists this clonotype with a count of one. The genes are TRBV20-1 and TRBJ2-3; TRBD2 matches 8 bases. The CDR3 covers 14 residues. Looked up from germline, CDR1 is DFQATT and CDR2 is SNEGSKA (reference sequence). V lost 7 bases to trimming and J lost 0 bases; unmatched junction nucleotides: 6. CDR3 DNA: TGCAGTGGAGATAGCGGGGTGAGCACAGATACGCAGTATTTT. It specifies CSGDSGVSTDTQYF.

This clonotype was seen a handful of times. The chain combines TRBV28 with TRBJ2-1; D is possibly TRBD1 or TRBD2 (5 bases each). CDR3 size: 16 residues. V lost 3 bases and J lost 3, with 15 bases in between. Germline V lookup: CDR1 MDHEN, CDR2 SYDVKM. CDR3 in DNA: TGTGCCAGCAGTTTTTTAGTGGGGGAAGGCTACAATGAGCAGTTCTTC. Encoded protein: CASSFLVGEGYNEQFF.

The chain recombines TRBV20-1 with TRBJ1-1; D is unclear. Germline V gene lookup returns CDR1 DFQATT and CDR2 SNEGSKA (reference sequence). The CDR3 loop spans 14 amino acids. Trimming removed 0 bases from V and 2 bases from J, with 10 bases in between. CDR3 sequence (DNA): TGCAGTGCTAGAGATCCGGGTCTAAACACTGAAGCTTTCTTT. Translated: CSARDPGLNTEAFF.

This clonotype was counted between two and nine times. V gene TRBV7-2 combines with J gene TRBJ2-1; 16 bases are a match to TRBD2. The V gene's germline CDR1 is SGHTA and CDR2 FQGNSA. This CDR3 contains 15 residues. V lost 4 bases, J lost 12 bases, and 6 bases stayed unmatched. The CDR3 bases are TGTGCCAGCAGCTCCGGGACTAGCGGGGGGGCCGTGCAGTTCTTC. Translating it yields CASSSGTSGGAVQFF.

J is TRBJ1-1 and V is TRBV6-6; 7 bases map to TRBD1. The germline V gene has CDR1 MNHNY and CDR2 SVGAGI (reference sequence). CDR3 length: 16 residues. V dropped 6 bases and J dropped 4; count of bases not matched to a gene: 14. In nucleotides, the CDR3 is TGTGCCAGCAGACAGGGGAGTCGTGGATTTTTCACTGAAGCTTTCTTT. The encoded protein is CASRQGSRGFFTEAFF.

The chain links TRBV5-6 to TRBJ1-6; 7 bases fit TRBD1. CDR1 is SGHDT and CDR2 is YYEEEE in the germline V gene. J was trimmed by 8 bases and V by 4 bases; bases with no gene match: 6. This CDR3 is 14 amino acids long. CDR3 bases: TGTGCCAGCAGCCCCCTCGACAGGGATTCACCCCTCCACTTT. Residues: CASSPLDRDSPLHF.

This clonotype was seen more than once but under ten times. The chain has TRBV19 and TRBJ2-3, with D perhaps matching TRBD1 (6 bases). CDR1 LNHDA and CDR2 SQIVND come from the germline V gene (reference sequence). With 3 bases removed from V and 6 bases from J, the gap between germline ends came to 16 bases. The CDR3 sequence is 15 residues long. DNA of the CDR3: TGTGCCAGTAGTATCCCCCAGGGGTTTTCGGATACGCAGTATTTT. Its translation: CASSIPQGFSDTQYF. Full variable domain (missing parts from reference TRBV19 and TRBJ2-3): DGGITQSPKYLFRKEGQNVTLSCEQNLNHDAMYWYRQDPGQGLRLIYYSQIVNDFQKGDIAEGYSVSREKKESFPLTVTSAQKNPTAFYLCASSIPQGFSDTQYFGPGTRLTVL.